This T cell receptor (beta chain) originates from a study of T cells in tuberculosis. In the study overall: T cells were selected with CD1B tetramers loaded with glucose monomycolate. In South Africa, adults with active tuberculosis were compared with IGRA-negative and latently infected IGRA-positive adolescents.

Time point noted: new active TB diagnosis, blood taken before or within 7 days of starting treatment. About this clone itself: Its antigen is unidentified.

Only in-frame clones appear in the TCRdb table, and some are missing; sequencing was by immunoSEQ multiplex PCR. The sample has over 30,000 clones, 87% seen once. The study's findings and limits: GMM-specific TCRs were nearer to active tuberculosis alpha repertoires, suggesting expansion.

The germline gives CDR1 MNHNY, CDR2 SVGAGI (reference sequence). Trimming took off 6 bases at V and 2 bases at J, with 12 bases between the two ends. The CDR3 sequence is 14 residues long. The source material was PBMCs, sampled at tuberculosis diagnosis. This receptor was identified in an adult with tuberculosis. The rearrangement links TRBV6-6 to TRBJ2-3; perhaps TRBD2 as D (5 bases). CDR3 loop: CASRLWEPTDTQYF. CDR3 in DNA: TGTGCCAGCAGGCTGTGGGAGCCCACAGATACGCAGTATTTT.